This paragraph covers one T cell receptor beta chain sequence. As originally analysed: Amplification of reference gene primers was used by the study to estimate nucleated cell counts. This table comes from immunoSEQ multiplex PCR, and its TCRdb copy is limited to in-frame clones, with some not included. That table supplies the V and J calls and clone size; D and trimming were determined from the DNA. The table includes around 200,000 clones, approximately 86% detected once. This entry is derived from a study of blood T cell repertoires in COVID-19. The sequenced sample consisted of PBMCs or T cells enriched from blood (not recorded which). The TCR originated in a man between 18 and 29 years old with acute COVID-19.

The CDR3 DNA follows: TGTGCCAGCAGCTTAGGAGGCGCTAGCGGGACCGAGCAGTACTTC. It is translated as CASSLGGASGTEQYF. The genes are TRBV7-9 and TRBJ2-7; 9 bases map to TRBD2. Germline assignment: CDR1 SEHNR and CDR2 FQNEAQ (reference sequence). Trimming cost V 1 base and J 6 bases; bases outside gene matches: 7. The CDR3 sequence is 15 residues long.